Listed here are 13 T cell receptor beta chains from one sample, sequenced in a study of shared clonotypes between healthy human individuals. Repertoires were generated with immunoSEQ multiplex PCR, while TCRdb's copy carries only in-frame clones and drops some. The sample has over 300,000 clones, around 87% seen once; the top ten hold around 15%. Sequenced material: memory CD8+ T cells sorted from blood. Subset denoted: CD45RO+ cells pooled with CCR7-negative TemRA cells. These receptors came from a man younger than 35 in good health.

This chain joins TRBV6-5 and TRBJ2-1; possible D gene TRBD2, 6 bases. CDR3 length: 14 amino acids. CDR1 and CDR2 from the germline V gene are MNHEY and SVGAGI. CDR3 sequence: CTSRDSNSYNEQFF. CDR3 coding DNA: TGTACATCGCGGGACTCAAACTCCTACAATGAGCAGTTCTTC.

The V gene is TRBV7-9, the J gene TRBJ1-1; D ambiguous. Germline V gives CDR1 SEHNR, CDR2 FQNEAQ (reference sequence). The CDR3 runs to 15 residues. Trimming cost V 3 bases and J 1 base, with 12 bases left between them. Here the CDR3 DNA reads TGTGCCAGCAGCTTTCTCGGGCAGCCGAACACTGAAGCTTTCTTT. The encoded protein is CASSFLGQPNTEAFF.

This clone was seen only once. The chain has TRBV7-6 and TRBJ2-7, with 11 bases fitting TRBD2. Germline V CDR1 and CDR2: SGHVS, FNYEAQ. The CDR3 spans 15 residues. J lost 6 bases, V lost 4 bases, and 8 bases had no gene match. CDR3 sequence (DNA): TGTGCCAGCAGCTCTTTAGCGGGAGGGCCCGCCGAGCAGTACTTC. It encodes CASSSLAGGPAEQYF.

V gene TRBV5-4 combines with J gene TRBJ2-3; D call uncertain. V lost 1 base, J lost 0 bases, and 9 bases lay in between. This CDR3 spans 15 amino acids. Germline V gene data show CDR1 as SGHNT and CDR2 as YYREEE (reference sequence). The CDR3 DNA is TGTGCCAGCAGCTTGACAGCAACTAGCACAGATACGCAGTATTTT. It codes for CASSLTATSTDTQYF.

This chain's CDR3 is CASSLKTYGYTF. In nucleotides, the CDR3 is TGTGCCAGCAGTTTGAAAACCTATGGCTACACCTTC. V gene TRBV28 combines with J gene TRBJ1-2; no definite D call. V lost 3 bases to trimming and J lost 4 bases, with 6 bases between them. This CDR3 has 12 amino acids. The germline gives CDR1 MDHEN, CDR2 SYDVKM.

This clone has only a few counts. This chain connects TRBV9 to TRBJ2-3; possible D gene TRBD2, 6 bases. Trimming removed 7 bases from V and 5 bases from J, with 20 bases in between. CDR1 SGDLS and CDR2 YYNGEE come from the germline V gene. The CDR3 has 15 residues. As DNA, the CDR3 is TGTGCCAGCGGGGACGACGGGACTCTGGGAGATACGCAGTATTTT. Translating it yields CASGDDGTLGDTQYF. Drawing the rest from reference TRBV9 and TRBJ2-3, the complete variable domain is DSGVTQTPKHLITATGQRVTLRCSPRSGDLSVYWYQQSLDQGLQFLIQYYNGEERAKGNILERFSAQQFPDLHSELNLSSLELGDSALYFCASGDDGTLGDTQYFGPGTRLTVL.

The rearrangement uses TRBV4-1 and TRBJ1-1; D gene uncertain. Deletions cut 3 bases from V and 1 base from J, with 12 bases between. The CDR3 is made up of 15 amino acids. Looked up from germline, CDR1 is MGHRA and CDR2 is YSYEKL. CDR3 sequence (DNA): TGCGCCAGCAGCCACACGACTATCGCGAACACTGAAGCTTTCTTT. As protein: CASSHTTIANTEAFF.

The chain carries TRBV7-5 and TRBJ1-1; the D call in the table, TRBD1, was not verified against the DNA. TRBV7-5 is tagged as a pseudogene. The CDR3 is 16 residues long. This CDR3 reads CARSLVGAQSCTEAFF. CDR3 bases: TGTGCCAGAAGCTTAGTAGGGGCCCAATCTTGCACTGAAGCTTTCTTT.

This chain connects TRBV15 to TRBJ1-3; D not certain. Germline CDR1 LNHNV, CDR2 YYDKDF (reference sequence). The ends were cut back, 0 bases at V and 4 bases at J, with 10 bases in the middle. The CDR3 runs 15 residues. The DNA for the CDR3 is TGTGCCACCAGCAGAGATTTGTCCCCCGGAAACACCATATATTTT. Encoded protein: CATSRDLSPGNTIYF.

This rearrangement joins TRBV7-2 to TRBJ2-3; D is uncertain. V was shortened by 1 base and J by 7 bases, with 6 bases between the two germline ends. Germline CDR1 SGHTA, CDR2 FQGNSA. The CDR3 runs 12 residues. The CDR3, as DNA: TGTGCCAGCAGCTTAGGAGAGTATACGCAGTATTTT. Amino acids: CASSLGEYTQYF.

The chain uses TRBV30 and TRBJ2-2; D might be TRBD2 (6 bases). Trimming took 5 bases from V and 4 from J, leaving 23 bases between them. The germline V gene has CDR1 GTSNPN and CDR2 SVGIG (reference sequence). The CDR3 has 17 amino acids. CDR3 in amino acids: CAWGPWGVWEGTGELFF. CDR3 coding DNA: TGTGCCTGGGGCCCATGGGGGGTCTGGGAAGGCACCGGGGAGCTGTTTTTT.

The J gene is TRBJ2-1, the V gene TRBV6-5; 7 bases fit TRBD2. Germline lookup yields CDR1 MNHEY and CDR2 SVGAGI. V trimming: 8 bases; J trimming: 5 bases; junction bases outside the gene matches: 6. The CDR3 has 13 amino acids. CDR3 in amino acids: CASFGLDDNEQFF. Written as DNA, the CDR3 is TGTGCCAGCTTCGGACTAGACGACAATGAGCAGTTCTTC.

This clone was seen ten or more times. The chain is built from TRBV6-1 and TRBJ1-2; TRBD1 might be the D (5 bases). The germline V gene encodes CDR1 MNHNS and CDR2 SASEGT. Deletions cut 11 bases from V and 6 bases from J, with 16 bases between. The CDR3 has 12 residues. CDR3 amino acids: CAAQSGKNGYTF. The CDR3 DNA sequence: TGTGCCGCCCAGTCAGGGAAGAATGGCTACACCTTC.